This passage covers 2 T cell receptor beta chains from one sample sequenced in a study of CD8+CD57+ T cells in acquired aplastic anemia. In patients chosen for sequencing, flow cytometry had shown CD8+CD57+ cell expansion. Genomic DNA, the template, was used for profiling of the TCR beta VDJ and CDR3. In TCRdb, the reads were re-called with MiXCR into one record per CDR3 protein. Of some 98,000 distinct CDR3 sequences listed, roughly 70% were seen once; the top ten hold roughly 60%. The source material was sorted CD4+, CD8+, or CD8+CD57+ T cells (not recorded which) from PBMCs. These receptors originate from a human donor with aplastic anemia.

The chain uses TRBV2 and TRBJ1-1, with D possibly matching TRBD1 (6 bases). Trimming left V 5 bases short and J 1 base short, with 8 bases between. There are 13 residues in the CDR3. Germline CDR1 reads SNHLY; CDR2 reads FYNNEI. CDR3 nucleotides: TGTGCCAGCAGTACGGGACAGAACACTGAAGCTTTCTTT. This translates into CASSTGQNTEAFF.

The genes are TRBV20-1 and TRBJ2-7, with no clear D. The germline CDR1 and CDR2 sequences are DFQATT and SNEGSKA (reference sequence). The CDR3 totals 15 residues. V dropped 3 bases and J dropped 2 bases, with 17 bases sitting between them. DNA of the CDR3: TGCAGTGCTAGGGCCCATGAGGACGGGCCCTACGAGCAGTACTTC. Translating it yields CSARAHEDGPYEQYF.